This T cell receptor beta chain appears in the sequencing data of a study of blood T cell repertoires in COVID-19. This CDR3 is 12 amino acids long. Trimming left V 5 bases short and J 0 bases short, with 2 bases between. Germline values: CDR1 SGHNT, CDR2 YENEEA. Clones were read by immunoSEQ multiplex PCR, and TCRdb kept only the in-frame ones, dropping some. The repertoire includes around 130,000 clones, around 90% of them detected once, and about 10% sits in the top ten. Specimen: peripheral blood. The receptor's source is a man aged 55 to 69 with active or convalescent COVID-19. This chain connects TRBV11-3 to TRBJ2-4, with D uncertain. Written as DNA, the CDR3 is TGTGCCAGCAGCCTAGCCAAAAACATTCAGTACTTC. Translating it yields CASSLAKNIQYF.